Listed here are 20 T cell receptor beta chains from one sample, sequenced in a study of blood T cell repertoires in COVID-19 (dated by TCRdb to the early 2020s). Receptor amplification or capture employed the immunoSEQ multiplex PCR assay. TCRdb stores this immuneACCESS table with in-frame sequences only. Part of the clones is absent; in the studies checked, under half of the shortfall reflects unresolved V genes, and no reason is known for the rest. In this sample the table shows roughly 160,000 clones, about 85% of which occur a single time. Jointly, the top ten make up under 7.5% of the sample. What was sequenced was peripheral blood. The receptors were gathered from a man aged 80 or over with COVID-19, enrolled during active disease.

Comment on this clone: Other DNA sequences in the same sample also yield this CDR3. This chain links TRBV19 with TRBJ1-5; TRBD1 matches 8 bases. The CDR3 is made up of 13 amino acids. V was pared by 5 bases and J by 7 bases, with 4 bases of the junction left unmatched. The germline gives CDR1 LNHDA, CDR2 SQIVND (reference sequence). Here the CDR3 reads CASSGQGLQPQHF. The CDR3, as DNA: TGTGCCAGTAGTGGACAGGGATTACAGCCCCAGCATTTT.

Concerning this clone: Its ends do not fully match the called genes, so a read error is possible. V usage is TRBV4-1 and J usage is TRBJ2-2, with 7 bases lining up with TRBD2. The CDR3 is 17 amino acids. Germline V gives CDR1 MGHRA, CDR2 YSYEKL. The CDR3 region has the DNA TGCGCCCGCAGCCGGCCGCCGCGCGGGGGTCGGATAGGGGAGCTGTTTTTT. Its translation is CARSRPPRGGRIGELFF.

The chain joins TRBV5-6 to TRBJ1-6, with D maybe TRBD1 (5 bases). The V end lost 4 bases, the J end lost 9 bases, and 14 bases lay between the germline ends. The CDR3 is 14 residues long. Germline V gives CDR1 SGHDT, CDR2 YYEEEE. CDR3 loop: CASSRGTPGSPLHF. The CDR3 coding sequence is TGTGCCAGCAGCCGCGGGACTCCGGGTTCACCCCTCCACTTT.

In the case of this clone: At the DNA level, this CDR3 is encoded by other sequences in the same sample as well. The rearrangement links TRBV25-1 to TRBJ1-2; 9 bases agree with TRBD1. Losses at the gene ends were 4 bases for V and 0 bases for J; bases not matched to a gene: 6. The CDR3 runs to 16 residues. Germline V CDR1 and CDR2: MGHDK, SYGVNS. Here the CDR3 DNA reads TGTGCCAGCAGTGCCGGGACAGGGAGGGCTAACTATGGCTACACCTTC. Its protein is CASSAGTGRANYGYTF.

The V call is TRBV27, the J call TRBJ1-6; D may be TRBD1 (6 bases). The germline V and J ends were trimmed by 6 bases and 13 bases, with 22 bases remaining between them. The germline V gene encodes CDR1 MNHEY and CDR2 SMNVEV (reference sequence). The CDR3 has 15 amino acids. The chain's CDR3 is CASRGGVRGENPLHF. As DNA, the CDR3 is TGTGCCAGCAGGGGGGGGGTCAGGGGAGAGAATCCCCTCCACTTT.

V and J are TRBV28 and TRBJ1-2; no definite D call. The germline V gene encodes CDR1 MDHEN and CDR2 SYDVKM. Trimming removed 7 bases from V and 8 bases from J, with 20 bases in between. The CDR3 contains 14 residues. CDR3 sequence (DNA): TGTGCCAGCACCCTGGCTCTGAGGTCCTGGGGCTACACCTTC. Translating gives CASTLALRSWGYTF.

CDR3 nucleotide sequence: TGTGCCAGCAGCTTCCCCATAGCTGACAGGGGTAACACTGAAGCTTTCTTT. It translates to CASSFPIADRGNTEAFF. The chain uses TRBV11-2 and TRBJ1-1, with 8 positions matching TRBD1. This CDR3 spans 17 amino acids. The germline gives CDR1 SGHAT, CDR2 FQNNGV. Trimming cost V 3 bases and J 2 bases; bases outside gene matches: 11.

A single count supports this clone. The rearrangement links TRBV7-6 to TRBJ1-2, with a possible D match to TRBD1 (6 bases). Trimming removed 1 base at V and 7 bases at J, with 19 bases between. Germline-derived CDR1 and CDR2 are SGHVS and FNYEAQ. The CDR3 runs 16 residues. CDR3 amino acids: CASSLEGHPGAGGYTF. The CDR3 bases are TGTGCCAGCAGCTTAGAAGGTCATCCAGGGGCAGGTGGCTACACCTTC.

The chain couples TRBV5-4 to TRBJ1-1; TRBD1 matches 10 bases. Germline CDR1 is SGHNT and CDR2 is YYREEE (reference sequence). The CDR3 is made up of 14 amino acids. The V and J ends lost 2 bases and 8 bases, in that order; junction bases with no gene match: 6. The CDR3: CASSFPPGQGEAFF. CDR3 coding DNA: TGTGCCAGCAGCTTTCCCCCGGGACAGGGGGAAGCTTTCTTT.

V usage is TRBV4-3 and J usage is TRBJ1-6; maybe TRBD1 (6 bases). The CDR3 contains 12 residues. The germline CDR1 and CDR2 sequences are LGHNA and YSLEER. V lost 6 bases to trimming and J lost 10 bases, with 10 bases between them. CDR3 amino acids: CASRIDRSPLHF. CDR3 bases: TGCGCCAGCAGAATCGACAGGTCACCCCTCCACTTT.

The rearrangement links TRBV7-6 to TRBJ1-4; D possibly corresponds to TRBD1 (5 bases). This CDR3 comprises 15 residues. CDR1 is SGHVS, CDR2 FNYEAQ, per germline. Trimming removed 2 bases from V and 6 bases from J, with 13 bases in between. The CDR3 spells CASSLNGRVDEKLFF. In DNA, the CDR3 is TGTGCCAGCAGCTTAAATGGCAGGGTTGATGAAAAACTGTTTTTT.

The V call is TRBV18, the J call TRBJ2-5; 13 bases map to TRBD2. After removal of 6 bases from V and 4 bases from J, the junction contained 8 bases not matched to a gene. This CDR3 is built from 16 residues. CDR1 is KGHSH and CDR2 is LQKENI in the germline V gene. The CDR3 protein is CASSRGLAGNSETQYF. In DNA form, the CDR3 reads TGTGCCAGCTCCCGGGGACTAGCGGGGAACTCAGAGACCCAGTACTTC.

V and J are TRBV7-8 and TRBJ1-4; 7 bases are a match to TRBD1. The trim removed 1 base at V and 2 bases at J, leaving 7 bases unmatched. CDR3 length equals 17 residues. CDR1 SGHVS and CDR2 FQNEAQ come from the germline V gene. The CDR3 nucleotides read TGTGCCAGCAGCTTAGTTTGGCAGGGGGGCACTAATGAAAAACTGTTTTTT. Translation gives CASSLVWQGGTNEKLFF.

V gene TRBV6-2 or TRBV6-3 combines with J gene TRBJ1-1; D gene ambiguous. CDR3 length: 13 amino acids. CDR1 and CDR2 from the germline V gene are MNHEY and SVGEGT. Trimming removed 2 bases from V and 11 bases from J, with 15 bases in between. The DNA of the CDR3 is TGTGCCAGCAGTTACGAAGGCACCCGGGGTGCTTTCTTT. The encoded protein is CASSYEGTRGAFF.

As to this clone: Other DNA variants within this sample encode the same CDR3. The chain couples TRBV28 to TRBJ1-2; 8 bases line up with TRBD1. Germline V CDR1 and CDR2: MDHEN, SYDVKM. This CDR3 has 14 amino acids. Trimming cost V 5 bases and J 4 bases; bases outside gene matches: 6. The CDR3 DNA is TGTGCCAGCAGTCCACCAGGGGGCAGCTATGGCTACACCTTC. Amino acid sequence: CASSPPGGSYGYTF.

This sequence joins TRBV25-1 and TRBJ2-1; no firm D call. V was shortened by 4 bases and J by 8 bases, with 15 bases between the two germline ends. Germline-derived CDR1 and CDR2 are MGHDK and SYGVNS. This CDR3 region has 14 residues. In nucleotides, the CDR3 is TGTGCCAGCAGTGGGGCCCCCTATTCCGATGAGCAGTTCTTC. Protein product: CASSGAPYSDEQFF.

The V call is TRBV18, the J call TRBJ2-7, with TRBD1 matching over 7 bases. V was clipped by 3 bases and J by 13 bases; unmatched bases: 18. Germline assignment: CDR1 KGHSH and CDR2 LQKENI. This CDR3 region has 15 residues. CDR3 sequence: CASSPSTGSATSVYF. CDR3 bases: TGTGCCAGCTCACCTTCGACAGGGTCAGCGACCTCTGTTTACTTC.

There are many counts of this clone. The chain joins TRBV29-1 to TRBJ1-3; D unresolved. CDR3 size: 17 residues. V lost 7 bases, J lost 6 bases, and 28 bases lay in between. The germline V gene has CDR1 SQVTM and CDR2 ANQGSEA. The CDR3 bases are TGCAGCGCTGTCATTGCCCTCGGGAGTCCCGCCGCAAACACCATATATTTT. It specifies CSAVIALGSPAANTIYF.

This clone appeared many times. The chain is built from TRBV5-5 and TRBJ1-6; TRBD1 matches 7 bases. J was trimmed by 9 bases and V by 6 bases; bases with no gene match: 12. CDR3 length equals 15 residues. The germline V gene encodes CDR1 SGHKS and CDR2 YYEKEE (reference sequence). The CDR3 region is CASTHQQGTSSPLHF. CDR3 DNA sequence: TGTGCCAGCACCCATCAACAGGGGACCAGTTCACCCCTCCACTTT.

The chain employs TRBV9 and TRBJ1-2; D gene ambiguous. There are 12 residues in the CDR3. V lost 5 bases and J 1 base, leaving 6 bases between the germline ends. Per the germline V gene, CDR1 is SGDLS and CDR2 is YYNGEE. The CDR3 spells CASSRDNYGYTF. Here the CDR3 DNA reads TGTGCCAGCAGTAGAGATAACTATGGCTACACCTTC.